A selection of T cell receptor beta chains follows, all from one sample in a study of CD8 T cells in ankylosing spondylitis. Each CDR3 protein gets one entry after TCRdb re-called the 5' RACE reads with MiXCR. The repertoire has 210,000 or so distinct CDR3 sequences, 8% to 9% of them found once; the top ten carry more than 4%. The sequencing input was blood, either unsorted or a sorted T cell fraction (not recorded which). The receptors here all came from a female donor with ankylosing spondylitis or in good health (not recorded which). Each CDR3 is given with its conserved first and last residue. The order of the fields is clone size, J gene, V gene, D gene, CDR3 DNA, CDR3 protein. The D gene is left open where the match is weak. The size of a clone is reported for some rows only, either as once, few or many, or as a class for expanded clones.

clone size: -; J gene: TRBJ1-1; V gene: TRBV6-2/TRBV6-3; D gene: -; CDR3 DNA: TGTGCCAGCAGTTACTCGAGTCCGGGGCAGAGGGCTTTCTTT; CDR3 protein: CASSYSSPGQRAFF
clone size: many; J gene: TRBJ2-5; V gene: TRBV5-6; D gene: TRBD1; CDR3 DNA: TGTGCCAGCAGCTTCACCGGGACAGGGCTGGAGACCCAGTACTTC; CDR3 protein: CASSFTGTGLETQYF
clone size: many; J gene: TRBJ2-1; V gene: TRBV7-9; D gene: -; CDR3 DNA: TGTGCCAGCAGGGGCCGGGGCTACGAATACAATGAGCAGTTCTTC; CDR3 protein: CASRGRGYEYNEQFF
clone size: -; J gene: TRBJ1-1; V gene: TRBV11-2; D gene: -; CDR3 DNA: TGTGCCAGCAGACTCTCTTCCCCTCTTGAAGCTTTCTTT; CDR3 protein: CASRLSSPLEAFF
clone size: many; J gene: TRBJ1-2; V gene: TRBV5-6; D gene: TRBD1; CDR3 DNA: TGTGCCAGCAGCGTGACAGGGATCTCGATCGGCTACACCTTC; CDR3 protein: CASSVTGISIGYTF
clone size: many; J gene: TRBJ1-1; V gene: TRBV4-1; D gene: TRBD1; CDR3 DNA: TGCGCCAGCAGCCACGTACAGGGGGCCCCGGGCGCTGAAGCTTTCTTT; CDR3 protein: CASSHVQGAPGAEAFF
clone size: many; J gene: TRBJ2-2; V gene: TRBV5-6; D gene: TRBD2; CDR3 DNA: TGTGCCAGCAGCCAGGAGGGAGGGCAGAACACCGGGGAGCTGTTTTTT; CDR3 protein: CASSQEGGQNTGELFF
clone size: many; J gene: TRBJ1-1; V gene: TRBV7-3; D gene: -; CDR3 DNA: TGTGCCAGCAGCCGGTACCCACCTAGGGGAGGGAACACTGAAGCTTTCTTT; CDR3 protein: CASSRYPPRGGNTEAFF
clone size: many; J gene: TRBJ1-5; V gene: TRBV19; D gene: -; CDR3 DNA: TGTGCCAGTAGTATCGCCAGGGGTAGGCGCAATCAGCCCCAGCATTTT; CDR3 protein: CASSIARGRRNQPQHF
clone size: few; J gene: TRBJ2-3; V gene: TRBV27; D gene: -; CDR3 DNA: TGTGCCAGCAGTTTGCTGGCTAGCGGCACAGATACGCAGTATTTT; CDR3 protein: CASSLLASGTDTQYF
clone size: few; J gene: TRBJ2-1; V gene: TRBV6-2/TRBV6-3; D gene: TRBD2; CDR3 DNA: TGTGCCAGCAGTTACCGCGGGCTAGCGGGAGGCAATGAGCAGTTCTTC; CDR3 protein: CASSYRGLAGGNEQFF
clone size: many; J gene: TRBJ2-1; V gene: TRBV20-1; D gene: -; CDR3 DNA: TGCAGTGCTAGGGAACAGGGCTCCATCAATGAGCAGTTCTTC; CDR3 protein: CSAREQGSINEQFF
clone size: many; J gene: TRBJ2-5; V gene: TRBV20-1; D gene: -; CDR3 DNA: TGCAGTGCTAGAGGCTCGGGGGACCTAAGATACTTC; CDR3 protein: CSARGSGDLRYF
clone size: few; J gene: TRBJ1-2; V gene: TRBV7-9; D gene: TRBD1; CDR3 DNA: TGTGCCAGCAGCTTGCAGGGGGATGTCGGCTACACCTTC; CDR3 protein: CASSLQGDVGYTF
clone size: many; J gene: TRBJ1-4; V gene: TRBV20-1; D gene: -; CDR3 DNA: TGCTGTGCTAGAGATCTAGATGTGGTCGTCATTAATGAAAAACTGTTTTTT; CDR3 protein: CCARDLDVVVINEKLFF
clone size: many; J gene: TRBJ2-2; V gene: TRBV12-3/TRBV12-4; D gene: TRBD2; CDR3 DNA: TGTGCCAGCAGTTGGACTAGCGGGCGCACCGGGGAGCTGTTTTTT; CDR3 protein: CASSWTSGRTGELFF
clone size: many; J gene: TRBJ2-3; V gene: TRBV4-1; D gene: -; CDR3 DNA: TGCGCCAGCAGCCCGACCGGAGTGGATACGCAGTATTTT; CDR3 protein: CASSPTGVDTQYF
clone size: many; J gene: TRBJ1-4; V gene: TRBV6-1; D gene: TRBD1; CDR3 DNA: TGTGCCAGCAGCTCCCGGGACAGGGATGGTGCAACTAATGAAAAACTGTTTTTT; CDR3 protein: CASSSRDRDGATNEKLFF
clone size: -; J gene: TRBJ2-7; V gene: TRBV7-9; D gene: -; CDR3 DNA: TGTGCCAGCAGCTTTGCACGCTACGAGCAGTACTTC; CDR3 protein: CASSFARYEQYF
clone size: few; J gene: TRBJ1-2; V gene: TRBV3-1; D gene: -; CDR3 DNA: TGTGCCAGCAGCCAATATCCAGGCAGAAGCGGAGGCTACACCTTC; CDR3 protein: CASSQYPGRSGGYTF